The T cell receptor (beta chain) described here comes from a study of T cell responses to AZD1222 COVID-19 vaccine. Whole-study results and caveats: Spike-specific TCR breadth and depth grew following two AZD1222 doses.

About this clone: Its antigen remains unknown.

TCRdb keeps only in-frame clones here, not all; method: immunoSEQ multiplex PCR. The sample holds about 120,000 clones, 90% seen once. The CDR3 consists of 15 residues. Looked up from germline, CDR1 is MNHEY and CDR2 is SVGAGI. Trimming left V 8 bases short and J 0 bases short, with 16 bases between. The chain couples TRBV6-5 to TRBJ1-2, with a weak D call TRBD1 (5 bases). The sequencing used peripheral blood, collected on day 0 of MenACWY control vaccination. This receptor was taken from an adult in good health. The CDR3 here is CASRRPRDSNYGYTF. The CDR3 DNA reads TGTGCCAGCCGACGGCCCCGGGACTCTAACTATGGCTACACCTTC.